A single sample is the source of the 7 T cell receptor beta chains below, sequenced in a study of T cells in Graves' hyperthyroidism and ophthalmopathy. Researchers took RNA transcripts and amplified the TCR beta CDR3 regions from them. TCR CDR3 underwent first-round RT-PCR with the HTBI primer set. TCRdb reanalysed the multiplex PCR reads using MiXCR and keeps one entry per CDR3 protein. This sample has around 200,000 distinct CDR3 sequences, with over 15% found just once. The specimen was blood. The receptors come from a woman in her forties or fifties with Graves' hyperthyroidism.

Note on this clonotype: This sequence may be a read error, since a much larger clone differs from it by one base. The chain couples TRBV18 to TRBJ1-2; no definite D call. CDR1 is KGHSH and CDR2 is LQKENI in the germline V gene. V gave up 3 bases and J gave up 0 bases, with 17 bases separating them. The CDR3 runs 17 residues. CDR3 amino acids: CASSPQPPERPNYGYTF. CDR3 bases: TGTGCCAGCTCACCGCAACCTCCCGAGAGACCTAACTATGGCTACACCTTC. The full variable domain, rest sourced from reference TRBV18 and TRBJ1-2, is NAGVMQNPRHLVRRRGQEARLRCSPMKGHSHVYWYRQLPEEGLKFMVYLQKENIIDESGMPKERFSAEFPKEGPSILRIQQVVRGDSAAYFCASSPQPPERPNYGYTFGSGTRLTVV.

This clonotype was detected ten times or more. The chain couples TRBV5-1 to TRBJ2-1; the D gene is possibly TRBD2 (6 bases). The germline gives CDR1 SGHRS, CDR2 YFSETQ. Between the trimmed V and J ends, which lost 7 bases and 0 bases, there was a span of 14 bases. This CDR3 spans 15 amino acids. The CDR3 bases are TGCGCCAGCGCCGGAGGGCTGGCCTCCTACAATGAGCAGTTCTTC. It is translated as CASAGGLASYNEQFF.

This clonotype was found many times. The gene calls are TRBV7-2 and TRBJ1-5; D gene ambiguous. The CDR3 loop spans 16 amino acids. CDR1 SGHTA and CDR2 FQGNSA come from the germline V gene. V was shortened by 2 bases and J by 4 bases, with 15 bases between the two germline ends. The CDR3 DNA reads TGTGCCAGCAGCTTAAGATATCGGGAATCGAATCAGCCCCAGCATTTT. Translation: CASSLRYRESNQPQHF.

Many counts were recorded for this clonotype. This chain uses TRBV7-3 with TRBJ1-2; D gene unclear. V gave up 1 base and J gave up 5 bases, with 8 bases separating them. Germline V lookup: CDR1 SGHTA, CDR2 FQGTGA. This CDR3 is 13 amino acids long. CDR3 amino acids: CASSLIDGYGYTF. The CDR3 DNA is TGTGCCAGCAGCTTAATCGATGGGTATGGCTACACCTTC.

With regard to this clonotype: A single base separates this from a much larger clone, so it may be a read error. V gene TRBV12-5 combines with J gene TRBJ1-3; D is ambiguous. This CDR3 comprises 16 residues. Germline CDR1 LGHNT, CDR2 FRNRAP. The CDR3 loop reads CASGLESEGSGNAIYF. CDR3 nucleotides: TGTGCTAGTGGTTTAGAGAGCGAGGGCTCTGGAAACGCCATATATTTT.

This clonotype was observed many times. The J gene is TRBJ1-5, the V gene TRBV18; D not certain. The CDR3 runs 14 residues. Germline assignment: CDR1 KGHSH and CDR2 LQKENI. The V gene lost 3 bases and the J gene lost 0 bases, with 6 bases spanning the gap. The CDR3, as DNA: TGTGCCAGCTCACCCCTGGTTAGCAATCAGCCCCAGCATTTT. Its protein is CASSPLVSNQPQHF.

This clonotype was observed many times. The rearrangement joins TRBV3-1 to TRBJ1-5; no clear D. The CDR3 is made up of 12 amino acids. Trimming took 0 bases from V and 4 from J, leaving 1 base between them. CDR1 and CDR2 (germline): LGHDT, YNNKEL (reference sequence). The CDR3 bases are TGTGCCAGCAGCCAAGAGAATCAGCCCCAGCATTTT. It yields the protein CASSQENQPQHF.